This passage covers 19 T cell receptor beta chains from one sample sequenced in a study of T cells in Graves' hyperthyroidism and ophthalmopathy. RNA transcripts served as the template for amplifying TCR beta CDR3 regions. TCR CDR3 underwent first-round RT-PCR with the HTBI primer set. TCRdb reprocessed the multiplex PCR reads with MiXCR, giving one entry per CDR3 protein. The profile covers about 690,000 distinct CDR3 sequences, with 15% to 20% appearing a single time and 15% to 17% taken by the ten largest. The sample comprised blood. The receptors originated from a man between 45 and 60 years old with Graves' hyperthyroidism.

This clonotype has just a few counts. The chain uses TRBV20-1 and TRBJ2-3; TRBD2 agrees at 9 bases. CDR1 is DFQATT, CDR2 SNEGSKA, per germline (reference sequence). V shed 1 base, J shed 3 bases, and the junction held 2 bases outside the gene matches. The CDR3 consists of 14 residues. The CDR3 sequence is CSARVAGVTDTQYF. For the CDR3, the DNA is TGCAGTGCTAGAGTAGCGGGAGTGACAGATACGCAGTATTTT.

This clonotype was picked up a small number of times. The chain has TRBV24-1 and TRBJ1-5; 8 bases line up with TRBD1. CDR1 is KGHDR and CDR2 is SFDVKD in the germline V gene. The CDR3 is made up of 16 amino acids. After removal of 4 bases from V and 0 bases from J, the junction contained 4 bases not matched to a gene. The CDR3 reads CATSDRQGSSNQPQHF. CDR3 DNA sequence: TGTGCCACCAGTGACCGACAGGGGAGTAGCAATCAGCCCCAGCATTTT.

Ten or more counts support this clonotype. The chain links TRBV28 to TRBJ1-3; D not certain. V gave up 5 bases and J gave up 0 bases, with 20 bases separating them. This CDR3 is 18 amino acids long. Germline V CDR1 and CDR2: MDHEN, SYDVKM. In DNA form, the CDR3 reads TGTGCCAGCAGTCCGCAAGCTCTCCGACGGGACTCTGGAAACACCATATATTTT. This codes for CASSPQALRRDSGNTIYF.

The rearrangement links TRBV30 to TRBJ2-7; TRBD1 matches 11 bases. With V trimmed by 2 bases and J by 3 bases, 6 bases remained unmatched. CDR1 and CDR2 (germline): GTSNPN, SVGIG (reference sequence). The CDR3 covers 15 residues. The CDR3 bases are TGTGCCTGGAGTCTTACCGGGACAGGGGGCTACGAGCAGTACTTC. This sequence encodes CAWSLTGTGGYEQYF. Supplemented by reference TRBV30 and TRBJ2-7, the full variable domain reads SQTIHQWPATLVQPVGSPLSLECTVEGTSNPNLYWYRQAAGRGLQLLFYSVGIGQISSEVPQNLSASRPQDRQFILSSKKLLLSDSGFYLCAWSLTGTGGYEQYFGPGTRLTVT.

This clonotype occurred many times. In nucleotides, the CDR3 is TGTGCCAGCAGTTTTGCCTACCCCGAGACCCAGTACTTC. Encoded protein: CASSFAYPETQYF. This chain joins TRBV12-3 or TRBV12-4 and TRBJ2-5; no clear D gene. The ends were cut back, 3 bases at V and 5 bases at J, with 10 bases in the middle. This CDR3 spans 13 amino acids.

In this sample, this clonotype turned up a few times. The chain combines TRBV29-1 with TRBJ2-3, with D tentatively TRBD1 (5 bases). The V end lost 2 bases, the J end lost 1 base, and 10 bases lay between the germline ends. This CDR3 comprises 14 residues. Germline V gene data show CDR1 as SQVTM and CDR2 as ANQGSEA. The DNA for the CDR3 is TGCAGCGTTGAAAGGGGTGCGGGCACAGATACGCAGTATTTT. Protein: CSVERGAGTDTQYF.

The V and J genes are TRBV11-2 and TRBJ1-2, with 7 bases that match TRBD1. V lost 5 bases to trimming and J lost 5 bases; unmatched junction nucleotides: 8. The CDR3 length is 14 residues. CDR1 is SGHAT, CDR2 FQNNGV, per germline. The CDR3, as DNA: TGTGCCAGCAGCCCCGCGGGACAGAGATATGGCTACACCTTC. Amino acids: CASSPAGQRYGYTF.

This clonotype was recorded a few times. The V call is TRBV25-1, the J call TRBJ1-5, with D unresolved. V was cut by 2 bases and J by 0 bases, with 5 bases left in between. The germline gives CDR1 MGHDK, CDR2 SYGVNS. The CDR3 covers 14 residues. In DNA, the CDR3 is TGTGCCAGCAGTGAAGCAGGTAGCAATCAGCCCCAGCATTTT. This gives the protein CASSEAGSNQPQHF.

The gene calls are TRBV6-1 and TRBJ2-4; D is perhaps TRBD1 or TRBD2 (5 bases each). The ends were cut back, 7 bases at V and 0 bases at J, with 22 bases in the middle. This CDR3 has 18 amino acids. Germline V gene data show CDR1 as MNHNS and CDR2 as SASEGT. The CDR3 DNA reads as TGTGCCAGCACCGACGCGAGGGGCAGCAGACTAGCCAAAAACATTCAGTACTTC. Protein: CASTDARGSRLAKNIQYF.

This clonotype was seen ten or more times. The chain joins TRBV13 to TRBJ1-1; possibly TRBD1 for D (6 bases). Trimming cost V 5 bases and J 2 bases, with 15 bases left between them. The germline gives CDR1 PRHDT, CDR2 FYEKMQ (reference sequence). This CDR3 contains 15 residues. The CDR3 bases are TGTGCCAGCAGCCTCGCAGGACAGACAAACACTGAAGCTTTCTTT. Its translation: CASSLAGQTNTEAFF.

The chain joins TRBV5-1 to TRBJ2-3; no reliable D call. Germline lookup yields CDR1 SGHRS and CDR2 YFSETQ. The CDR3 is made up of 15 amino acids. Trimming took off 7 bases at V and 0 bases at J, with 15 bases between the two ends. Here the CDR3 reads CASYYQRSSTDTQYF. CDR3 nucleotide sequence: TGCGCCAGCTATTACCAGCGATCTAGCACAGATACGCAGTATTTT. Using reference TRBV5-1 and TRBJ2-3 for the parts outside the CDR3, the full variable domain is KAGVTQTPRYLIKTRGQQVTLSCSPISGHRSVSWYQQTPGQGLQFLFEYFSETQRNKGNFPGRFSGRQFSNSRSEMNVSTLELGDSALYLCASYYQRSSTDTQYFGPGTRLTVL.

The rearrangement links TRBV12-3 or TRBV12-4 to TRBJ2-4; 7 bases align to TRBD2. Trimming removed 5 bases from V and 1 base from J; junction bases left unmatched: 11. The CDR3 extends over 17 amino acids. The CDR3 DNA follows: TGTGCCAGCAGTCACGAGATCAGCGGGAATGCCAAAAACATTCAGTACTTC. As protein: CASSHEISGNAKNIQYF.

Note on this clonotype: This may stem from a read error, because a much larger clone lies one nucleotide away. This sequence joins TRBV7-9 and TRBJ2-1; D is ambiguous. In germline, CDR1 is SEHNR, CDR2 FQNEAQ (reference sequence). CDR3 size: 12 residues. V gave up 8 bases and J gave up 4 bases, with 9 bases separating them. The CDR3 DNA is TGTGCCAGCTACCTGACGTACAATGAGCAGTTCTTC. Its protein is CASYLTYNEQFF.

On this clonotype: Compared with germline, one end of the junction differs, possibly owing to a read error. The V call is TRBV4-3, the J call TRBJ1-1, with 8 nucleotides matching TRBD1. The CDR3 is 17 residues long. CDR1 is LGHNA and CDR2 is YSLEER in the germline V gene. The CDR3 bases are TGCGCCAGCAGCCTTAAAGCAGGACAGGGTAAGAACACTGAGGCTTTCTTT. Its protein is CASSLKAGQGKNTEAFF.

Remarks on this clonotype: A read error is possible here, since a much larger clone lies one base away. This chain links TRBV28 with TRBJ2-7; D remains unclear. Germline values: CDR1 MDHEN, CDR2 SYDVKM. CDR3 length: 11 residues. The CDR3 loop is CAGSIHYEQYF. The CDR3 DNA sequence: TGTGCCGGCAGTATACACTACGAGCAGTACTTC. Full variable domain (outside the CDR3, taken from reference TRBV28 and TRBJ2-7): DVKVTQSSRYLVKRTGEKVFLECVQDMDHENMFWYRQDPGLGLRLIYFSYDVKMKEKGDIPEGYSVSREKKERFSLILESASTNQTSMYLCAGSIHYEQYFGPGTRLTVT.

This clonotype was recorded a few times. This chain links TRBV14 with TRBJ2-3; 10 bases map to TRBD2. Germline V gene sequence: CDR1 SGHDN, CDR2 FVKESK. CDR3 size: 15 residues. V shed 4 bases, J shed 3 bases, and the junction held 4 bases outside the gene matches. CDR3 sequence reads: CASSPKLAGTDTQYF. The CDR3 DNA reads as TGTGCCAGCAGCCCAAAACTAGCGGGGACAGATACGCAGTATTTT.

This clonotype was detected many times. The V and J genes are TRBV2 and TRBJ2-7, with 9 positions matching TRBD2. The germline V gene has CDR1 SNHLY and CDR2 FYNNEI. CDR3 length: 14 amino acids. J gave up 4 bases and V 6 bases, and 7 bases lay outside the gene matches. DNA of the CDR3: TGTGCCAGCAGGCCTATTAGCGGGAGATACGAGCAGTACTTC. Protein product: CASRPISGRYEQYF. The full variable domain, rest sourced from reference TRBV2 and TRBJ2-7, is EPEVTQTPSHQVTQMGQEVILRCVPISNHLYFYWYRQILGQKVEFLVSFYNNEISEKSEIFDDQFSVERPDGSNFTLKIRSTKLEDSAMYFCASRPISGRYEQYFGPGTRLTVT.

This clonotype appeared a single time. The chain joins TRBV24-1 to TRBJ2-5; D ambiguous. V was trimmed by 3 bases and J by 7 bases, leaving 8 bases between them. CDR3 length: 12 amino acids. In germline, CDR1 is KGHDR, CDR2 SFDVKD. The CDR3 region has the DNA TGTGCCACCAGTGATGTCGGGTGGACCCAGTACTTC. Its translation: CATSDVGWTQYF.

The chain has TRBV30 and TRBJ2-3; 8 bases line up with TRBD1. Per the germline V gene, CDR1 is GTSNPN and CDR2 is SVGIG (reference sequence). The V gene end was trimmed by 2 bases and the J gene end by 2 bases; junction bases not matched to a gene: 9. The CDR3 loop spans 16 amino acids. The CDR3 loop reads CAWSSGTGIITDTQYF. The CDR3 bases are TGTGCCTGGAGTTCCGGGACAGGAATTATCACAGATACGCAGTATTTT.